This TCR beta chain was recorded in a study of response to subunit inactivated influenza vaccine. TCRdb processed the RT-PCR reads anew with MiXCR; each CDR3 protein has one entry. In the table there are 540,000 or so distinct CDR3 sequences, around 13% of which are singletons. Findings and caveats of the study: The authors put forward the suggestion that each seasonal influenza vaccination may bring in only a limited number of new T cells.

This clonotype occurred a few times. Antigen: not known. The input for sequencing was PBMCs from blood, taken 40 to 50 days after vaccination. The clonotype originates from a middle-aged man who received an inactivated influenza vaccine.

The CDR3 spells CSRIGTSGGDEQYF. Here the CDR3 DNA reads TGCAGCCGAATCGGGACTAGCGGGGGGGACGAGCAGTACTTC. The chain recombines TRBV20-1 with TRBJ2-7; 16 bases map to TRBD2. The germline V gene encodes CDR1 DFQATT and CDR2 SNEGSKA (reference sequence). This CDR3 region has 14 residues.